The next 21 T cell receptor beta chains were all read from a single sample in a study of T cell responses to AZD1222 COVID-19 vaccine. Clones were sequenced by immunoSEQ multiplex PCR, and TCRdb holds only the in-frame ones, with some missing. Of around 140,000 clones listed, 90% are singletons. The specimen was peripheral blood, collected on day 0 of AZD1222 vaccination. The receptors were gathered from an adult in good health.

The V gene is TRBV2, the J gene TRBJ1-5; no firm D call. Trimming left V 7 bases short and J 3 bases short, with 13 bases between. The CDR3 sequence is 14 residues long. Per germline, CDR1 SNHLY and CDR2 FYNNEI. The CDR3 DNA is TGTGCCAGCAATACAAACGGGAACAATCAGCCCCAGCATTTT. Protein product: CASNTNGNNQPQHF. Variable domain in full (rest from reference TRBV2 and TRBJ1-5): EPEVTQTPSHQVTQMGQEVILRCVPISNHLYFYWYRQILGQKVEFLVSFYNNEISEKSEIFDDQFSVERPDGSNFTLKIRSTKLEDSAMYFCASNTNGNNQPQHFGDGTRLSIL.

The chain joins TRBV25-1 to TRBJ1-2; 7 nucleotides align to TRBD1. Trimming cost V 6 bases and J 3 bases; bases outside gene matches: 13. Germline-derived CDR1 and CDR2 are MGHDK and SYGVNS. This CDR3 spans 16 amino acids. The CDR3 DNA follows: TGTGCCAGCAGCGCCCCCGGGACAGAAACTTACTATGGCTACACCTTC. It translates to CASSAPGTETYYGYTF.

The chain couples TRBV29-1 to TRBJ1-4; D possibly corresponds to TRBD1 (5 bases). Looked up from germline, CDR1 is SQVTM and CDR2 is ANQGSEA. The CDR3 is 12 residues long. The V end lost 0 bases, the J end lost 15 bases, and 14 bases lay between the germline ends. Here the CDR3 DNA reads TGCAGCGTTGAAGACCTCGGACAACAGTTGTTTTTT. Translating gives CSVEDLGQQLFF.

The V and J genes are TRBV3-1 (or the pseudogene TRBV3-2) and TRBJ2-3; 8 bases are shared with TRBD1. From germline, CDR1 is LGHDT and CDR2 YNNKEL (reference sequence). V shed 2 bases, J shed 3 bases, and the junction held 10 bases outside the gene matches. CDR3 length equals 17 residues. This CDR3 reads CASSQIRQGSRTDTQYF. CDR3 nucleotide sequence: TGTGCCAGCAGCCAAATACGACAGGGGAGTAGGACAGATACGCAGTATTTT.

This clone was recorded only once. The J gene is TRBJ1-1, the V gene TRBV6-2 or TRBV6-3; D gene ambiguous. The CDR3 extends over 14 amino acids. Per the germline V gene, CDR1 is MNHEY and CDR2 is SVGEGT. Trimming stripped 4 bases from V and 0 bases from J, with 9 bases between. The CDR3 nucleotides are TGTGCCAGCAGTTCGGTCAGTATGAACACTGAAGCTTTCTTT. Its protein product is CASSSVSMNTEAFF.

The CDR3, as DNA: TGTGCCAGTAATAACGGACAGGGCTCCTACGAGCAGTACTTC. Protein product: CASNNGQGSYEQYF. The rearrangement joins TRBV19 to TRBJ2-7; the match to TRBD1 covers 8 bases. The CDR3 covers 14 residues. Germline V gene lookup returns CDR1 LNHDA and CDR2 SQIVND (reference sequence). The trim removed 7 bases at V and 0 bases at J, leaving 5 bases unmatched. The variable domain in full, completed from reference TRBV19 and TRBJ2-7, reads DGGITQSPKYLFRKEGQNVTLSCEQNLNHDAMYWYRQDPGQGLRLIYYSQIVNDFQKGDIAEGYSVSREKKESFPLTVTSAQKNPTAFYLCASNNGQGSYEQYFGPGTRLTVT.

V gene TRBV7-2 combines with J gene TRBJ1-5; D is unresolved. The germline V gene has CDR1 SGHTA and CDR2 FQGNSA. V was trimmed by 1 base and J by 4 bases, leaving 5 bases between them. The CDR3 length is 13 residues. The CDR3, as DNA: TGTGCCAGCAGCTTAGTAAGGAATCAGCCCCAGCATTTT. Translating it yields CASSLVRNQPQHF.

The chain combines TRBV11-2 with TRBJ1-2, with 7 bases identical to TRBD1. Per germline, CDR1 SGHAT and CDR2 FQNNGV. This CDR3 comprises 16 residues. Trimming cost V 1 base and J 5 bases; bases outside gene matches: 10. In DNA, the CDR3 is TGTGCCAGCAGCTTAGTGAGGGGGCGGTTCCCTTATGGCTACACCTTC. Amino acids: CASSLVRGRFPYGYTF.

Turning to this clone: Mismatch with germline at one junction end may stem from a read error. The chain's CDR3 is CASSDRTGGAGELFF. The CDR3 DNA sequence: TGTGCTAGCAGCGATCGGACAGGGGGTGCCGGGGAGCTGTTTTTT. The V and J genes are TRBV7-7 and TRBJ2-2, with 10 positions matching TRBD1. CDR1 and CDR2 (germline): SSHAT, FNYEAQ (reference sequence). This CDR3 is 15 amino acids long.

In its sample, this clone was seen a few times. The chain links TRBV19 to TRBJ2-2; 9 positions agree with TRBD2. In germline, CDR1 is LNHDA, CDR2 SQIVND (reference sequence). Trimming removed 3 bases from V and 3 bases from J; junction bases left unmatched: 8. This CDR3 region has 17 residues. The CDR3 here is CASSMGSGSLDTGELFF. In DNA, the CDR3 is TGTGCCAGTAGTATGGGTAGCGGGAGCCTGGACACCGGGGAGCTGTTTTTT.

The chain uses TRBV2 and TRBJ1-3; 9 bases match TRBD1. Germline V lookup: CDR1 SNHLY, CDR2 FYNNEI. The CDR3 is 16 residues long. V trimming: 6 bases; J trimming: 3 bases; junction bases outside the gene matches: 9. In DNA form, the CDR3 reads TGTGCCAGCAGCCACCCCCGGACAGGGGATGGAAACACCATATATTTT. Protein product: CASSHPRTGDGNTIYF.

V and J are TRBV6-1 and TRBJ1-1; D remains unclear. The CDR3 has 11 amino acids. CDR1 and CDR2 from the germline V gene are MNHNS and SASEGT. Trimming took off 2 bases at V and 8 bases at J, with 6 bases between the two ends. The CDR3 spells CASSEWKEAFF. In DNA form, the CDR3 reads TGTGCCAGCAGTGAATGGAAGGAAGCTTTCTTT.

The chain couples TRBV30 to TRBJ1-3, with D possibly TRBD1 on 6 matching bases. V lost 3 bases and J 1 base, leaving 13 bases between the germline ends. Germline CDR1 and CDR2: GTSNPN and SVGIG (reference sequence). CDR3 size: 15 residues. The CDR3 nucleotides read TGTGCCTGGAGCCTGCAGGGGAGATCTGGAAACACCATATATTTT. It specifies CAWSLQGRSGNTIYF.

This chain links TRBV27 with TRBJ1-3, with 8 bases fitting TRBD1. Germline V gene sequence: CDR1 MNHEY, CDR2 SMNVEV (reference sequence). The CDR3 consists of 15 residues. The V and J ends lost 9 bases and 4 bases, in that order; junction bases with no gene match: 11. The CDR3 sequence is CASRSTGGQGNTIYF. In DNA form, the CDR3 reads TGTGCCAGTAGAAGCACAGGGGGACAAGGAAACACCATATATTTT.

The chain employs TRBV19 and TRBJ2-7, with TRBD1 as a possible D gene (5 bases). V was cut by 5 bases and J by 6 bases, with 20 bases left in between. Germline V gene lookup returns CDR1 LNHDA and CDR2 SQIVND (reference sequence). This CDR3 contains 15 residues. The chain's CDR3 is CASSAPSQDTSEQYF. The CDR3 DNA follows: TGTGCCAGTAGTGCCCCCAGCCAGGACACCTCCGAGCAGTACTTC.

The V call is TRBV9, the J call TRBJ2-2; no clear D gene. This CDR3 is built from 16 residues. Germline lookup yields CDR1 SGDLS and CDR2 YYNGEE. Between the trimmed V and J ends, which lost 3 bases and 2 bases, there was a span of 14 bases. The CDR3 loop is CASSAWGLANTGELFF. In DNA, the CDR3 is TGTGCCAGCAGCGCATGGGGTCTCGCCAACACCGGGGAGCTGTTTTTT.

J is TRBJ2-3 and V is TRBV7-2; either TRBD1 or TRBD2 may fit D (6 bases each). The CDR3 covers 15 residues. Per germline, CDR1 SGHTA and CDR2 FQGNSA. The germline V and J ends were trimmed by 2 bases and 1 base, with 10 bases remaining between them. The CDR3 region is CASSLTGARTDTQYF. CDR3 sequence (DNA): TGTGCCAGCAGCTTAACGGGGGCTCGCACAGATACGCAGTATTTT.

This clone has more than one count but fewer than ten. The chain couples TRBV7-9 to TRBJ1-5; the D is unclear. The V end was cut by 6 bases, the J end by 2 bases, with 17 bases between. CDR1 and CDR2 (germline): SEHNR, FQNEAQ (reference sequence). The CDR3 is 16 residues long. CDR3 residues: CASSRASRTGNQPQHF. As DNA, the CDR3 is TGTGCCAGCAGTCGGGCCTCGCGGACGGGCAATCAGCCCCAGCATTTT.

The chain carries TRBV9 and TRBJ1-1, with D uncertain. Germline V lookup: CDR1 SGDLS, CDR2 YYNGEE. The CDR3 is made up of 14 amino acids. V lost 0 bases and J 5 bases, leaving 11 bases between the germline ends. CDR3 sequence (DNA): TGTGCCAGCAGCGTAGACCCAGCGGATACTGAAGCTTTCTTT. Its translation: CASSVDPADTEAFF.

The chain recombines TRBV11-3 with TRBJ2-2, with 7 bases matching TRBD2. The V segment lost 4 bases and the J segment 4 bases; nucleotides outside the gene matches: 6. The CDR3 consists of 15 residues. CDR1 SGHNT and CDR2 YENEEA come from the germline V gene. This CDR3 reads CASSWGRGGTGELFF. In DNA form, the CDR3 reads TGTGCCAGCAGCTGGGGGAGGGGCGGCACCGGGGAGCTGTTTTTT.

This chain links TRBV11-3 with TRBJ1-1; a possible D gene is TRBD1 (5 bases). In germline, CDR1 is SGHNT, CDR2 YENEEA. Deletions cut 5 bases from V and 4 bases from J, with 11 bases between. The CDR3 covers 13 residues. CDR3 DNA: TGTGCCAGCAGCCCAGGTGGGGGCACTGAAGCTTTCTTT. This translates into CASSPGGGTEAFF.